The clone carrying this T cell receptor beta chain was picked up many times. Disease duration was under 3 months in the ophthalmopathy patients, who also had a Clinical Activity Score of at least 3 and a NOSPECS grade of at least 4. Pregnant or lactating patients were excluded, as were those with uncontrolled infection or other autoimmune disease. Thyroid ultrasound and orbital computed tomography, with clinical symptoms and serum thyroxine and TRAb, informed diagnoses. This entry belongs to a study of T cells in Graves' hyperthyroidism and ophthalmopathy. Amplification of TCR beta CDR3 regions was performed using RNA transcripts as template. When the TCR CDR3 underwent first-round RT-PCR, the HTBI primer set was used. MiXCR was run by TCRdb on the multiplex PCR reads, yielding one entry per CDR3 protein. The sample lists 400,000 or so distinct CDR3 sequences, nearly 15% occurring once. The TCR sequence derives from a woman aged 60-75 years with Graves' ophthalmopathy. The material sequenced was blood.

CDR3 bases: TGTGCCAGCAGCCCAGGGGGCTCTGGGGCCAACGTCCTGACTTTC. It translates to CASSPGGSGANVLTF. The rearrangement uses TRBV28 and TRBJ2-6; the match to TRBD1 covers 7 bases. The junction had 2 bases not matched to a gene; V was cut back by 6 bases and J by 0 bases. The germline V gene encodes CDR1 MDHEN and CDR2 SYDVKM. There are 15 residues in the CDR3.